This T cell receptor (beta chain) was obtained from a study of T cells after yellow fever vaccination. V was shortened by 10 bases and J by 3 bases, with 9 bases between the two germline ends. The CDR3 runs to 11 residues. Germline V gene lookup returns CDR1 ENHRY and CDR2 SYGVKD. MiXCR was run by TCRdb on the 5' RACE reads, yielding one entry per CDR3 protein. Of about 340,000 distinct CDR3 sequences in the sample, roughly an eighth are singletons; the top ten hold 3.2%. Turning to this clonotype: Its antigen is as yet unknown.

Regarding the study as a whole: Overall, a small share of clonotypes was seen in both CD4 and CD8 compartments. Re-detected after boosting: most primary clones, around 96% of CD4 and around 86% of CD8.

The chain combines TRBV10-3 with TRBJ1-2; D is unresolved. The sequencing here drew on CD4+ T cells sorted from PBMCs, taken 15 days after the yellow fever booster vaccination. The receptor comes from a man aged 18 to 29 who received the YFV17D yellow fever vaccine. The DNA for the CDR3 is TGTGCCACCGCAGAATACTATGGCTACACCTTC. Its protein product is CATAEYYGYTF.